This note documents a single T cell receptor beta chain sequence. Its antigen is not identified. A much more abundant neighbour one base away suggests this may be a read error. TCR beta libraries were built with iRepertoire HTBI primers and Arm-PCR of CDR3 regions. TCRdb fed the multiplex PCR reads into MiXCR, producing one record per CDR3 protein. There are about 470,000 distinct CDR3 sequences in the sample; around 21% occur only once, and roughly 8% lies in the top ten. The CDR3 is made up of 15 amino acids. Germline V CDR1 and CDR2: SNHLY, FYNNEI. The J segment lost 0 bases and the V segment lost 8 bases, leaving 7 bases of the junction unmatched. The entry originates in a study of regulatory T cells in long-lasting Graves disease. This sample's time point: persistent/refractory GD, antithyroid drugs over 5 years with positive TRAb. Extracted RNA from PBMCs served as the source of the TCR library.

Study results and limitations: Persistent Graves' cases showed lower TCR diversity than newly diagnosed cases.

The J gene is TRBJ1-5, the V gene TRBV2; 7 positions match TRBD1. Sequenced here: peripheral blood mononuclear cells (PBMCs), sampled when the disease was refractory, from a patient treated with antithyroid drugs. The clonotype originates from a female donor with Graves disease. CDR3 sequence reads: CASGVRTGSNQPQHF. DNA for the CDR3: TGTGCCAGCGGAGTGCGGACAGGTAGCAATCAGCCCCAGCATTTT.